A selection of T cell receptor beta chains follows, all from one sample in a study of CD8 T cells in ankylosing spondylitis. TCRdb recomputed calls from the 5' RACE reads with MiXCR, one row per CDR3 protein. Seen here are some 840,000 distinct CDR3 sequences, about an eighth observed once, and the top ten hold under 0.6%. The specimen sequenced was blood, either unsorted or a sorted T cell fraction (not recorded which). Receptors originate from a male donor with ankylosing spondylitis. Each CDR3 is given with its conserved first and last residue. A D gene is named only where the DNA matches it firmly. Expanded clones are given a class, and other clones once, few, many or no size at all.

d_gene: -
abundance: many
v_gene: TRBV29-1
j_gene: TRBJ2-3
CDR3nt: TGCAGCGTTGGGGGGACAATCACAGATACGCAGTATTTT
CDR3aa: CSVGGTITDTQYF

d_gene: -
abundance: few
v_gene: TRBV5-1
j_gene: TRBJ1-5
CDR3nt: TGCGCCAGCAGCTTGGTTGGCCCGGGGCATCAGCCCCAGCATTTT
CDR3aa: CASSLVGPGHQPQHF

d_gene: TRBD1
abundance: few
v_gene: TRBV20-1
j_gene: TRBJ2-5
CDR3nt: TGCAGTGCTCATACTCACAGGGGTCGAGAGACCCAGTACTTC
CDR3aa: CSAHTHRGRETQYF

d_gene: -
abundance: few
v_gene: TRBV20-1
j_gene: TRBJ2-7
CDR3nt: TGCAGTTTCATAGGGGCCACAGGCATGACCTACGAGCAGTACTTC
CDR3aa: CSFIGATGMTYEQYF

d_gene: -
abundance: few
v_gene: TRBV9
j_gene: TRBJ1-5
CDR3nt: TGTGCCAGCAGCGTAGGGTACGGCAATCAGCCCCAGCATTTT
CDR3aa: CASSVGYGNQPQHF

d_gene: -
abundance: few
v_gene: TRBV6-5
j_gene: TRBJ1-2
CDR3nt: TGTGCCAGCAGTTACGGTCTACAACGCACAAACCCGTCCTATGGCTACACCTTC
CDR3aa: CASSYGLQRTNPSYGYTF

d_gene: -
abundance: -
v_gene: TRBV30
j_gene: TRBJ2-7
CDR3nt: TGTGCCTGGAGTGTACCTCACGGATTCTCCGAGCAGTACTTC
CDR3aa: CAWSVPHGFSEQYF

d_gene: TRBD1
abundance: -
v_gene: TRBV18
j_gene: TRBJ2-7
CDR3nt: TGTGCCAGCTCACCACCGGGACAGGATACCTACGAGCAGTACTTC
CDR3aa: CASSPPGQDTYEQYF

d_gene: -
abundance: -
v_gene: TRBV12-3/TRBV12-4
j_gene: TRBJ1-2
CDR3nt: TGTGCCAGCAGTTTAGCGCGGACTATTGAGGGCTACACCTTC
CDR3aa: CASSLARTIEGYTF

d_gene: -
abundance: -
v_gene: TRBV7-9
j_gene: TRBJ2-1
CDR3nt: TGTGCCAGCAGCGTCGGGGACCACTACAATGAGCAGTTCTTC
CDR3aa: CASSVGDHYNEQFF

d_gene: TRBD2
abundance: few
v_gene: TRBV7-9
j_gene: TRBJ2-1
CDR3nt: TGTGCCAGCAGCTTACGCAGTAGCGGGAGGGCCCGTAATGAGCAGTTCTTC
CDR3aa: CASSLRSSGRARNEQFF

d_gene: -
abundance: -
v_gene: TRBV4-1
j_gene: TRBJ1-3
CDR3nt: TGCGCCAGCAGCCAAGGGCCGGGCCACTCTGGAAACACCATATATTTT
CDR3aa: CASSQGPGHSGNTIYF

d_gene: -
abundance: few
v_gene: TRBV7-2
j_gene: TRBJ2-7
CDR3nt: TGTGCCAGCACCCCCCGACGGGGGAACGAGCAGTACTTC
CDR3aa: CASTPRRGNEQYF

d_gene: TRBD2
abundance: -
v_gene: TRBV20-1
j_gene: TRBJ2-1
CDR3nt: TGCAGTGCTAGAGCCCCGGGACTAGCGAGTGACAATGAGCAGTTCTTC
CDR3aa: CSARAPGLASDNEQFF

d_gene: -
abundance: -
v_gene: TRBV2
j_gene: TRBJ1-2
CDR3nt: TGTGCCAGTCAATCGGGGTTTTATGGCTACACCTTC
CDR3aa: CASQSGFYGYTF

d_gene: -
abundance: few
v_gene: TRBV5-6
j_gene: TRBJ1-2
CDR3nt: TGTGCCAGCAGCTTGGGGGTATTTGGTATCTATGGCTACACCTTC
CDR3aa: CASSLGVFGIYGYTF

d_gene: -
abundance: few
v_gene: TRBV5-5
j_gene: TRBJ1-4
CDR3nt: TGTGCCAGCAGCATCGACCCGGACGGGGGTGAAAAACTGTTTTTT
CDR3aa: CASSIDPDGGEKLFF

d_gene: TRBD2
abundance: -
v_gene: TRBV7-2
j_gene: TRBJ2-1
CDR3nt: TGTGCCAGCGGGAGGGGCGGGAGTATAAATGAGCAGTTCTTC
CDR3aa: CASGRGGSINEQFF

d_gene: -
abundance: many
v_gene: TRBV10-3
j_gene: TRBJ1-4
CDR3nt: TGTGCCATCAGTGGGGACGTTAACCGGGATGAAAAACTGTTTTTT
CDR3aa: CAISGDVNRDEKLFF

d_gene: -
abundance: -
v_gene: TRBV6-2/TRBV6-3
j_gene: TRBJ2-1
CDR3nt: TGTGCCAGTTTGCAAGTGGGCCCAACCCGGCACAATGAGCAGTTCTTC
CDR3aa: CASLQVGPTRHNEQFF

d_gene: -
abundance: -
v_gene: TRBV11-2
j_gene: TRBJ2-7
CDR3nt: TGTGCGGGGGGCAGGAGGGGCGAGCAGTACTTC
CDR3aa: CAGGRRGEQYF

d_gene: -
abundance: -
v_gene: TRBV4-2
j_gene: TRBJ2-5
CDR3nt: TGTGCCAGCAGCCAAGATATCCTAGGGACGGAGACCCAGTACTTC
CDR3aa: CASSQDILGTETQYF

d_gene: TRBD1
abundance: -
v_gene: TRBV6-1
j_gene: TRBJ1-2
CDR3nt: TGTGCCAGCAGTGAAGGACAGGGGGCGGGGGATAATGGCTACACCTTC
CDR3aa: CASSEGQGAGDNGYTF

d_gene: -
abundance: few
v_gene: TRBV20-1
j_gene: TRBJ1-5
CDR3nt: TGCAGTGCGCTACAGGAATATTTCGGCAATCAGCCCCAGCATTTT
CDR3aa: CSALQEYFGNQPQHF

d_gene: -
abundance: -
v_gene: TRBV29-1
j_gene: TRBJ1-6
CDR3nt: TGCAGTCGGGTAAGATCACCCCTCCACTTT
CDR3aa: CSRVRSPLHF

d_gene: -
abundance: -
v_gene: TRBV30
j_gene: TRBJ2-2
CDR3nt: TGTGCCTGGACCCCAATAGGGGGCGGGGAGCTGTTTTTT
CDR3aa: CAWTPIGGGELFF

d_gene: -
abundance: -
v_gene: TRBV12-3/TRBV12-4
j_gene: TRBJ2-3
CDR3nt: TGTGCCAGCACCTCCAGGAGGGGCACAGATACGCAGTATTTT
CDR3aa: CASTSRRGTDTQYF

d_gene: TRBD2
abundance: -
v_gene: TRBV7-2
j_gene: TRBJ2-5
CDR3nt: TGTGCCAGCAGCCTCCTCGGGGAGGGCAGGGAGACCCAGTACTTC
CDR3aa: CASSLLGEGRETQYF

d_gene: -
abundance: few
v_gene: TRBV12-3/TRBV12-4
j_gene: TRBJ1-3
CDR3nt: TGTGCCAGCAGTTTAATGGGGGCCTTAGGCCCCCTTGGAAACACCATATATTTT
CDR3aa: CASSLMGALGPLGNTIYF

d_gene: -
abundance: -
v_gene: TRBV2
j_gene: TRBJ2-2
CDR3nt: TGTGCCAGCAGTGCTACAGGTTCCGGGGAGCTGTTTTTT
CDR3aa: CASSATGSGELFF

d_gene: -
abundance: few
v_gene: TRBV12-3/TRBV12-4
j_gene: TRBJ1-5
CDR3nt: TGTGCCAGCAGTTTAAGGATCCTTAATCAGCCCCAGCATTTT
CDR3aa: CASSLRILNQPQHF

d_gene: TRBD1
abundance: few
v_gene: TRBV15
j_gene: TRBJ1-2
CDR3nt: TGTGCCACCAGCAGAGACCCTCAGGGGGCCTATGGCTACACCTTC
CDR3aa: CATSRDPQGAYGYTF

d_gene: TRBD1
abundance: many
v_gene: TRBV15
j_gene: TRBJ2-5
CDR3nt: TGTGCCACCAGCAGATCCAGGGGGCCTTGGGAGACCCAGTACTTC
CDR3aa: CATSRSRGPWETQYF

d_gene: TRBD2
abundance: many
v_gene: TRBV7-2
j_gene: TRBJ2-1
CDR3nt: TGTGCCAGCAGCCCGGGACTAGGGTCCTACAATGAGCAGTTCTTC
CDR3aa: CASSPGLGSYNEQFF

d_gene: TRBD2
abundance: few
v_gene: TRBV7-2
j_gene: TRBJ2-1
CDR3nt: TGTGCCAGCAGCTTAGATAAGCGGGGCCTATACAATGAGCAGTTCTTC
CDR3aa: CASSLDKRGLYNEQFF

d_gene: -
abundance: -
v_gene: TRBV21-1
j_gene: TRBJ2-5
CDR3nt: TGTGCCAGCAGGGGGATACAAGAGACCCAGTACTTC
CDR3aa: CASRGIQETQYF